Presented here are 14 T cell receptor beta chains from one specimen sequenced in a study of shared clonotypes between healthy human individuals. The data were produced by immunoSEQ multiplex PCR, yet TCRdb's version contains in-frame clones alone and is incomplete. This sample has a few million clones; 85% to 95% occur once, and the top ten carry around 0.4%. The material sequenced was naive CD4+ T cells from PBMCs. Specified subset: CD45RA+ positively selected. These receptors were collected from a man younger than 35 in good health. Some clones in this sample may be carry-over from other donors' samples.

The chain carries TRBV6-6 and TRBJ1-4, with D maybe TRBD1 (5 bases). The CDR3 contains 13 residues. Between the trimmed V and J ends, which lost 5 bases and 8 bases, there was a span of 12 bases. Germline V gives CDR1 MNHNY, CDR2 SVGAGI (reference sequence). The CDR3 nucleotides are TGTGCCAGCAGTAGAGGGGCAGGCGAAAAACTGTTTTTT. Translation gives CASSRGAGEKLFF.

The chain recombines TRBV23-1 with TRBJ1-1; 7 bases agree with TRBD1. TRBV23-1 carries the ORF label, with uncertain function. The ends lost 8 bases at V and 6 bases at J; junction bases unmatched: 21. The CDR3 is 17 residues long. The CDR3 region is CASLSDKEGAAVSEAFF. The CDR3 DNA follows: TGCGCCAGCCTTTCGGATAAAGAGGGGGCAGCCGTATCTGAAGCTTTCTTT.

The J gene is TRBJ2-7, the V gene TRBV27, with 7 nucleotides matching TRBD2. This CDR3 has 14 amino acids. The germline gives CDR1 MNHEY, CDR2 SMNVEV (reference sequence). The trim removed 4 bases at V and 3 bases at J, leaving 6 bases unmatched. The chain's CDR3 is CASSSLAEFYEQYF. In DNA form, the CDR3 reads TGTGCCAGCAGTTCCCTAGCGGAGTTCTACGAGCAGTACTTC.

The chain has TRBV11-2 and TRBJ2-7, with D possibly matching TRBD2 (6 bases). This CDR3 has 16 amino acids. The germline gives CDR1 SGHAT, CDR2 FQNNGV. V was cut by 4 bases and J by 6 bases, with 22 bases left in between. The CDR3 nucleotides read TGTGCCAGCAGCTCTAGGTGGGCGTCCGTGGGGGGCGAGCAGTACTTC. It encodes CASSSRWASVGGEQYF.

V and J are TRBV18 and TRBJ1-1; no clear D gene. CDR1 is KGHSH and CDR2 is LQKENI in the germline V gene. Trimming took off 0 bases at V and 4 bases at J, with 9 bases between the two ends. CDR3 size: 14 residues. CDR3 amino acids: CASSPPVRATEAFF. The CDR3 DNA reads TGTGCCAGCTCACCACCAGTTCGGGCCACTGAAGCTTTCTTT.

The rearrangement joins TRBV28 to TRBJ2-7, with 9 positions matching TRBD2. The CDR3 totals 15 residues. The junction had 10 bases not matched to a gene; V was cut back by 7 bases and J by 3 bases. The V gene's germline CDR1 is MDHEN and CDR2 SYDVKM. CDR3 loop: CASIFSGSLGYEQYF. Written as DNA, the CDR3 is TGTGCCAGCATCTTTAGCGGGAGTCTCGGCTACGAGCAGTACTTC.

V usage is TRBV19 and J usage is TRBJ2-7, with D perhaps TRBD1 (5 bases). CDR3 size: 14 residues. Germline V CDR1 and CDR2: LNHDA, SQIVND (reference sequence). The V end was cut by 6 bases, the J end by 0 bases, with 12 bases between. The CDR3 spells CASRGQGASYEQYF. The CDR3 bases are TGTGCCAGTAGGGGGCAGGGTGCCTCCTACGAGCAGTACTTC.

V gene TRBV27 combines with J gene TRBJ1-1; D is perhaps TRBD1 (5 bases). This CDR3 has 13 residues. The V gene's germline CDR1 is MNHEY and CDR2 SMNVEV (reference sequence). V lost 5 bases and J 4 bases, leaving 11 bases between the germline ends. The CDR3 sequence: CASSGAGSTEAFF. CDR3 coding DNA: TGTGCCAGCAGTGGAGCAGGGTCCACTGAAGCTTTCTTT.

With respect to this clone: The same CDR3 also results from other DNA sequences found in this sample. The chain has TRBV5-1 and TRBJ2-7, with 10 bases identical to TRBD1. Trimming removed 4 bases from V and 2 bases from J; junction bases left unmatched: 6. The CDR3 consists of 15 residues. The germline gives CDR1 SGHRS, CDR2 YFSETQ. In DNA form, the CDR3 reads TGCGCCAGCAGCCCAGACAGGGGGCAGACCTACGAGCAGTACTTC. This codes for CASSPDRGQTYEQYF.

The chain links TRBV10-3 to TRBJ2-7; 8 bases line up with TRBD1. V shed 3 bases, J shed 4 bases, and the junction held 8 bases outside the gene matches. Germline V gives CDR1 ENHRY, CDR2 SYGVKD. CDR3 length: 15 amino acids. The CDR3 region is CAISDWDRLRYEQYF. The CDR3 nucleotides read TGTGCCATCAGTGACTGGGACAGGCTTCGTTACGAGCAGTACTTC.

The V and J genes are TRBV29-1 and TRBJ1-3, with D perhaps TRBD1 (6 bases). This CDR3 comprises 12 residues. The germline V gene encodes CDR1 SQVTM and CDR2 ANQGSEA. Trimming took 5 bases from V and 9 from J, leaving 14 bases between them. CDR3 amino acids: CSVLRGGSTIYF. The CDR3 DNA follows: TGCAGCGTTTTAAGGGGGGGGAGCACCATATATTTT. The whole variable domain, filled in from reference TRBV29-1 and TRBJ1-3, reads SAVISQKPSRDICQRGTSLTIQCQVDSQVTMMFWYRQQPGQSLTLIATANQGSEATYESGFVIDKFPISRPNLTFSTLTVSNMSPEDSSIYLCSVLRGGSTIYFGEGSWLTVV.

V usage is TRBV5-1 and J usage is TRBJ2-4; D gene uncertain. CDR1 SGHRS and CDR2 YFSETQ come from the germline V gene. Trimming shortened V by 4 bases and J by 2 bases, and 13 bases separated the two germline ends. The CDR3 has 15 residues. The CDR3 is CASSPDGSTKNIQYF. The CDR3 DNA reads TGCGCCAGCAGCCCCGATGGTTCTACCAAAAACATTCAGTACTTC.

The V and J genes are TRBV7-2 and TRBJ2-1; 8 positions match TRBD1. CDR1 SGHTA and CDR2 FQGNSA come from the germline V gene. This CDR3 is 15 amino acids long. The ends lost 5 bases at V and 7 bases at J; junction bases unmatched: 10. The CDR3 here is CASSPDRGDRNEQFF. The DNA for the CDR3 is TGTGCCAGCAGCCCAGACAGGGGTGATAGGAATGAGCAGTTCTTC.

The chain joins TRBV7-2 to TRBJ1-1; D might be TRBD1 (6 bases). The V gene lost 4 bases and the J gene lost 0 bases, with 18 bases spanning the gap. The CDR3 covers 17 residues. Germline-derived CDR1 and CDR2 are SGHTA and FQGNSA. CDR3 DNA: TGTGCCAGCAGCTCACTTAGGGGGGCGGCCATGAACACTGAAGCTTTCTTT. This sequence encodes CASSSLRGAAMNTEAFF.